This T cell receptor (beta chain) was profiled in a study of regulatory T cells in long-lasting Graves disease. Findings of the study overall: Patients with persistent disease showed a bias toward TRBV28, TRBJ1-2 and TRBJ2-5.

Germline V gives CDR1 SNHLY, CDR2 FYNNEI. The V gene lost 6 bases and the J gene lost 1 base, with 4 bases spanning the gap. The CDR3 loop spans 13 amino acids. Investigators prepared the TCR beta libraries by applying iRepertoire HTBI primers and Arm-PCR of CDR3 regions. Per the study methods: Overall, samples carried approximately 56 TRBV and over 12 TRBJ segments. Each CDR3 protein is one row after TCRdb ran MiXCR on the multiplex PCR reads. These V and J calls rely on TCRdb rather than the paper's analysis. The table records about 210,000 distinct CDR3 sequences, roughly 18% of them present only once. The time point was: newly diagnosed GD, antithyroid drugs for less than 3 months. PBMCs were the source of the RNA used for TCR sequencing. This clonotype was counted many times. The antigen is undetermined. The data were also submitted as part of a second study, on T cells in Graves' hyperthyroidism and ophthalmopathy. That source notes: Orbital computed tomography and thyroid ultrasound, together with serum TRAb and thyroxine and clinical symptoms, were used for diagnoses.

This TCR was recovered from a woman in her thirties with Graves disease. This chain joins TRBV2 and TRBJ1-6, with D unclear. The sequencing used peripheral blood mononuclear cells (PBMCs), collected at new diagnosis, from a patient treated with antithyroid drugs. DNA for the CDR3: TGTGCCAGCAGGGAGTCCTATAATTCACCCCTCCACTTT. This translates into CASRESYNSPLHF.